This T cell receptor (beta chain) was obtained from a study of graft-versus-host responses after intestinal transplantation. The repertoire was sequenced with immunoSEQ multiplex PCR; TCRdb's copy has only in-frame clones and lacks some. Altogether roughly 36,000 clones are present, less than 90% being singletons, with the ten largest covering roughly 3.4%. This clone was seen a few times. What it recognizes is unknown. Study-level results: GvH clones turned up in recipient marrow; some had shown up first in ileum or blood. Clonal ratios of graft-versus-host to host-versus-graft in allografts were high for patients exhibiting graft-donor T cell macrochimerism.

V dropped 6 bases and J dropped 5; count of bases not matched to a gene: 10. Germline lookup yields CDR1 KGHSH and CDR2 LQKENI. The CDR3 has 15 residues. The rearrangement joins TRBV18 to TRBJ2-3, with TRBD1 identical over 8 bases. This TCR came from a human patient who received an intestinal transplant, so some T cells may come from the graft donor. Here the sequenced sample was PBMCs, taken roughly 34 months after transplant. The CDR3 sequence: CASSMTGVAGDTQYF. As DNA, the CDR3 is TGTGCCAGCTCCATGACAGGGGTGGCCGGAGATACGCAGTATTTT.